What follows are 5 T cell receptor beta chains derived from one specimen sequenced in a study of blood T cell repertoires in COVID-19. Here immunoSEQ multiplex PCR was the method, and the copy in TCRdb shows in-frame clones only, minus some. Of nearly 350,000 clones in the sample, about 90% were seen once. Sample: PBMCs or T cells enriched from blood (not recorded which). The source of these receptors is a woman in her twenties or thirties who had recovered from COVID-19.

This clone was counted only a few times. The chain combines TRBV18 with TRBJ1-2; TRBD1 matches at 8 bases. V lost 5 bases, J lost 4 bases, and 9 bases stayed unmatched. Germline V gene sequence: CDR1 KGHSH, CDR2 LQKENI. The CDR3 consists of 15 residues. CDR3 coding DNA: TGTGCCAGCTCATTTGGGTCAGGGGGCGCCTATGGCTACACCTTC. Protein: CASSFGSGGAYGYTF.

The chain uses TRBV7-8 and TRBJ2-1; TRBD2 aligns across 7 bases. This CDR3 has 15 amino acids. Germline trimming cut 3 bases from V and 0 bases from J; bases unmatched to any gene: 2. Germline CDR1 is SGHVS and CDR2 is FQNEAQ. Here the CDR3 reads CASSFGGFSYNEQFF. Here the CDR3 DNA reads TGTGCCAGCAGCTTCGGGGGGTTCTCCTACAATGAGCAGTTCTTC.

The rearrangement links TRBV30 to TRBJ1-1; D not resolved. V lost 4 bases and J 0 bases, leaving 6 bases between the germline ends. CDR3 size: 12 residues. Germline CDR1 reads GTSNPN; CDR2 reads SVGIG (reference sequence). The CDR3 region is CAWNHMNTEAFF. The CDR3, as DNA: TGTGCCTGGAACCACATGAACACTGAAGCTTTCTTT. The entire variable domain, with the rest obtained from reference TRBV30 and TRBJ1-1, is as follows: SQTIHQWPATLVQPVGSPLSLECTVEGTSNPNLYWYRQAAGRGLQLLFYSVGIGQISSEVPQNLSASRPQDRQFILSSKKLLLSDSGFYLCAWNHMNTEAFFGQGTRLTVV.

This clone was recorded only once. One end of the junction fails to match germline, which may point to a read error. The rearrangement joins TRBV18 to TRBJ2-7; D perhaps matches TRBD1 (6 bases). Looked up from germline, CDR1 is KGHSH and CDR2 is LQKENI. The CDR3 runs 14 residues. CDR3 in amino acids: CASSPQGLSSEQYF. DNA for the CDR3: TGTGCCAGCTCACCTCAGGGGCTCTCCTCCGAGCAGTACTTC.

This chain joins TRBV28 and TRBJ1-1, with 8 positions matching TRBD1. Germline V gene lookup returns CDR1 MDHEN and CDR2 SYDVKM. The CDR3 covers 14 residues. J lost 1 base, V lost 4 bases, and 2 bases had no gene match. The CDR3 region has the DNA TGTGCCAGCAGTTCAACAGGGGGGAACACTGAAGCTTTCTTT. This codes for CASSSTGGNTEAFF.